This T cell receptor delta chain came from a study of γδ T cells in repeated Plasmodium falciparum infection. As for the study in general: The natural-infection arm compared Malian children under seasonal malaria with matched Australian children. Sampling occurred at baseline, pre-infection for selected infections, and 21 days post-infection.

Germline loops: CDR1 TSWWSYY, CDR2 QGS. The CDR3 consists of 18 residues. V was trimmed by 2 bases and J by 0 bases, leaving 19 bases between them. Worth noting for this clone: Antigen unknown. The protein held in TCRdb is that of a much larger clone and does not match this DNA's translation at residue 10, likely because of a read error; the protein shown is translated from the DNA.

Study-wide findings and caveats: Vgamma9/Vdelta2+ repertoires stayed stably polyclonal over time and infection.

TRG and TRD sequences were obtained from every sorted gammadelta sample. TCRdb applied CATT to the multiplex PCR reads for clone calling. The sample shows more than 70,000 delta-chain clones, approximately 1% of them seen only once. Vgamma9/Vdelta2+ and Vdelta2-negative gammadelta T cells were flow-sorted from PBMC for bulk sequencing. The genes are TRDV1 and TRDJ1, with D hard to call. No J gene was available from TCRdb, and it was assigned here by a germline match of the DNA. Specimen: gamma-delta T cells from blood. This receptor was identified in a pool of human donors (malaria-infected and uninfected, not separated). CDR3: CALGEFRPRFWYTDKLIF. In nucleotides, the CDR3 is TGTGCTCTTGGGGAATTTAGACCCCGCTTTTGGTACACCGATAAACTCATCTTT.